This T cell receptor (beta chain) came from a study of tumor and adjacent non-tumor tissue in lung cancer. General study results and limits: Significantly higher TCR diversity was found in tumor than normal lung.

This sample's RNA came from whole unsorted tissue. The normal lung tissue was taken more than 3 cm from the tumor edge. Between August and November 2014, newly diagnosed, chemotherapy-naive lung cancer patients underwent thoracic surgery in China. Points on this clonotype: Its target is not known.

The library came from three nested PCR rounds adapted from ARM-PCR protocols. Via MiXCR, TCRdb re-called the multiplex PCR reads, giving one row per CDR3 protein. The sample lists some 70,000 distinct CDR3 sequences; around 70% were seen once. V shed 3 bases and J shed 12 bases, with 23 bases lying between them. Germline-derived CDR1 and CDR2 are DFQATT and SNEGSKA (reference sequence). The CDR3 is 14 amino acids. The J gene is TRBJ1-1, the V gene TRBV20-1, with D hard to call. The TCR originated in a woman in her 50s with non-small cell lung cancer. The material sequenced was distant non-tumor lung tissue. As DNA, the CDR3 is TGCAGTGCTAGTCGTTTCCCTGGGCAGGCGATCACTTTCTTT. This encodes CSASRFPGQAITFF.